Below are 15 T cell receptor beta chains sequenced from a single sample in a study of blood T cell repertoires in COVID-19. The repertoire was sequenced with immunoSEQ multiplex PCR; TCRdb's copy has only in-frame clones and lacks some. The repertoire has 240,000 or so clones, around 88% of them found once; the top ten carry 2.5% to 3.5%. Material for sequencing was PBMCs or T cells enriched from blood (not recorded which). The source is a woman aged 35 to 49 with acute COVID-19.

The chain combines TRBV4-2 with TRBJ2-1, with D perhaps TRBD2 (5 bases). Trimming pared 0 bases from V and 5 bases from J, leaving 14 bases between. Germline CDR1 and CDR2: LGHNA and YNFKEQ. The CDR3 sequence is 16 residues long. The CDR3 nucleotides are TGTGCCAGCAGCCAAGAGTCGAGAGGGCAGGACAATGAGCAGTTCTTC. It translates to CASSQESRGQDNEQFF.

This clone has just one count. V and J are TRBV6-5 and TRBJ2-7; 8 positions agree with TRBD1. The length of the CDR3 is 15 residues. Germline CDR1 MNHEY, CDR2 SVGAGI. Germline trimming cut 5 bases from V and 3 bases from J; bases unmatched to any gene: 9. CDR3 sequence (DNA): TGTGCCAGCAGTCGCGGACAGGGTGAATTCTACGAGCAGTACTTC. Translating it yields CASSRGQGEFYEQYF.

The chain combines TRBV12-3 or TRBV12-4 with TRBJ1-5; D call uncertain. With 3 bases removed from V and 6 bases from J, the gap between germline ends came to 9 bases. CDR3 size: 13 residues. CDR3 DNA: TGTGCCAGCAGTTTTGCGGGAGTTCAGCCCCAGCATTTT. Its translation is CASSFAGVQPQHF.

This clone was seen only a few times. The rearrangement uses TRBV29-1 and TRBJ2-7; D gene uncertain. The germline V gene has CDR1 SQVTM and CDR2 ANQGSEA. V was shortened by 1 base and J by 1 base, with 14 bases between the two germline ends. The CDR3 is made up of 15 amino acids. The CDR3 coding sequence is TGCAGCGTTGAAGGCGGTTCGGGTCCATCCTACGAGCAGTACTTC. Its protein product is CSVEGGSGPSYEQYF.

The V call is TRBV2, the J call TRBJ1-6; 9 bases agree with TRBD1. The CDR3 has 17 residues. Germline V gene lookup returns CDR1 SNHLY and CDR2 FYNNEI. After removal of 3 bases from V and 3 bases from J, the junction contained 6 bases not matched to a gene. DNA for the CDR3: TGTGCCAGCAGTGATAGGGACAGGGCCCTCTATAATTCACCCCTCCACTTT. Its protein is CASSDRDRALYNSPLHF.

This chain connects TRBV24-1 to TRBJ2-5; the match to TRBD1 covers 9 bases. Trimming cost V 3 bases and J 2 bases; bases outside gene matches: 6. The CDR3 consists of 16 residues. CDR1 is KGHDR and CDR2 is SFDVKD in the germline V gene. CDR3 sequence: CATSDPGQGTQETQYF. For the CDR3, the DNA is TGTGCCACCAGTGATCCTGGACAGGGGACACAAGAGACCCAGTACTTC.

This CDR3 reads CASSKASGIYNEQFF. CDR3 nucleotide sequence: TGTGCCAGTAGTAAAGCTAGCGGGATTTACAATGAGCAGTTCTTC. The gene calls are TRBV19 and TRBJ2-1; TRBD2 matches at 9 bases. The CDR3 sequence is 15 residues long. Germline CDR1 LNHDA, CDR2 SQIVND (reference sequence). J gave up 4 bases and V 4 bases, and 5 bases lay outside the gene matches.

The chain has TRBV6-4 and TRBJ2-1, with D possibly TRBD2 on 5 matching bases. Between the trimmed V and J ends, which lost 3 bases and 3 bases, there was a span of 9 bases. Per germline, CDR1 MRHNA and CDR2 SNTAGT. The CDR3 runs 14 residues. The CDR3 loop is CASSEFAGYNEQFF. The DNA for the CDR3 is TGTGCCAGCAGTGAATTTGCGGGCTACAATGAGCAGTTCTTC.

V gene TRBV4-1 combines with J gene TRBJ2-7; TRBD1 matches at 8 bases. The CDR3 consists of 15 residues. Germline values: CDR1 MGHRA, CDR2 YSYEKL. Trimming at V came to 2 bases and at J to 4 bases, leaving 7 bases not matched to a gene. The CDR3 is CASSQMGQALYEQYF. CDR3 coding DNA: TGCGCCAGCAGCCAAATGGGACAGGCTCTTTACGAGCAGTACTTC.

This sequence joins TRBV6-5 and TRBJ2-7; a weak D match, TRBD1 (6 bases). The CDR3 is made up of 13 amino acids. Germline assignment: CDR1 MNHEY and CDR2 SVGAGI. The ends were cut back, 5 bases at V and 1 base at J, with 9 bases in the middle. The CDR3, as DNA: TGTGCCAGCAGTATTGGACAGTCCTACGAGCAGTACTTC. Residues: CASSIGQSYEQYF.

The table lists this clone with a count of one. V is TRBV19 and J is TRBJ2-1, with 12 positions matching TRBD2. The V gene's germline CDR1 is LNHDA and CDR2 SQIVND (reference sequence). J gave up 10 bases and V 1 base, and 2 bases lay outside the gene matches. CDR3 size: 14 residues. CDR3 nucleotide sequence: TGTGCCAGTAGTATAGCCGGACTAGCGGGAGAGCAGTTCTTC. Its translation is CASSIAGLAGEQFF. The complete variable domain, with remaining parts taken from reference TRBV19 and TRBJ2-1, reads DGGITQSPKYLFRKEGQNVTLSCEQNLNHDAMYWYRQDPGQGLRLIYYSQIVNDFQKGDIAEGYSVSREKKESFPLTVTSAQKNPTAFYLCASSIAGLAGEQFFGPGTRLTVL.

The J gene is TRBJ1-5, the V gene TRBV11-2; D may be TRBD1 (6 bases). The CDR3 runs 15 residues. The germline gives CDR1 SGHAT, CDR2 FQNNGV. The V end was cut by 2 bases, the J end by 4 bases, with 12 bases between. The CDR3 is CASSLSNRANQPQHF. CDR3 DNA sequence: TGTGCCAGCAGCTTAAGTAACAGGGCTAATCAGCCCCAGCATTTT.

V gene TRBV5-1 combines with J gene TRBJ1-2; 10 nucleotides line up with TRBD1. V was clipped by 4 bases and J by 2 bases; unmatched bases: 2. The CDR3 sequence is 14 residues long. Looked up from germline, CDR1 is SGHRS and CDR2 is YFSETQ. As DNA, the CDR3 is TGCGCCAGCAGCGCGGGACAGGGGAACTATGGCTACACCTTC. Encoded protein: CASSAGQGNYGYTF.

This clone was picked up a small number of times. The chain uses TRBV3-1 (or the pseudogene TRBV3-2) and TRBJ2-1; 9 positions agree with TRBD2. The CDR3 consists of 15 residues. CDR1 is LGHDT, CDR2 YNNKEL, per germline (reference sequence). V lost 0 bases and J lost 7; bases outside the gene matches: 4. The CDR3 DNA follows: TGTGCCAGCAGCCAAGATCCAGCGGGAGGTAATGAGCAGTTCTTC. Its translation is CASSQDPAGGNEQFF.

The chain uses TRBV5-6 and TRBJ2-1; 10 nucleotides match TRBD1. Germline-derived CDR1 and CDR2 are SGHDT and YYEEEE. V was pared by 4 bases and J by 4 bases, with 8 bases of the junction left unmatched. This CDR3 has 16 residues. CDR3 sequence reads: CASSQTGTGVYNEQFF. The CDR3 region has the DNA TGTGCCAGCAGCCAGACCGGGACAGGGGTTTACAATGAGCAGTTCTTC. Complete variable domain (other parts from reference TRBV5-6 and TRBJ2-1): DAGVTQSPTHLIKTRGQQVTLRCSPKSGHDTVSWYQQALGQGPQFIFQYYEEEERQRGNFPDRFSGHQFPNYSSELNVNALLLGDSALYLCASSQTGTGVYNEQFFGPGTRLTVL.